One sample yielded the 9 T cell receptor beta chains listed below, sequenced in a study of beta chain features in type 1 diabetes. The whole isolated RNA underwent reverse transcription, so sequencing captured expressed TCRB transcripts. The data were produced by immunoSEQ multiplex PCR, yet TCRdb's version contains in-frame clones alone and is incomplete. The sample includes about 270,000 clones, 14% seen only once; the top ten take 0.015% to 0.02%. Their antigens are not known. Study-level results: TCRB CDR3s from Type 1 diabetes patients were moderately but significantly shorter in all four CD4+ subsets.

Sequencing was performed on naive CD4+ T cells from blood. The receptors were sampled from a man in his thirties or forties with type 1 diabetes.

V and J are TRBV28 and TRBJ2-5; no reliable D call. V was shortened by 5 bases and J by 4 bases, with 5 bases between the two germline ends. CDR1 is MDHEN, CDR2 SYDVKM, per germline. The CDR3 has 11 residues. CDR3 sequence (DNA): TGTGCCAGCAGTCCGGGAGAGACCCAGTACTTC. Its protein product is CASSPGETQYF.

The chain joins TRBV7-3 to TRBJ2-7, with a weak D call TRBD1 (7 bases). The CDR3 sequence is 13 residues long. Germline CDR1 is SGHTA and CDR2 is FQGTGA. Between the trimmed V and J ends, which lost 2 bases and 5 bases, there was a span of 10 bases. Here the CDR3 reads CASSLGRGDEQYF. The CDR3 DNA follows: TGTGCCAGCAGCTTAGGCAGGGGGGACGAGCAGTACTTC.

This clone has only a few counts. This chain uses TRBV27 with TRBJ2-7; tentatively, D is TRBD2 (5 bases). The CDR3 spans 15 residues. Trimming left V 2 bases short and J 2 bases short, with 13 bases between. The V gene's germline CDR1 is MNHEY and CDR2 SMNVEV (reference sequence). The DNA of the CDR3 is TGTGCCAGCAGTTTACCGTCTGCGGGCACCTACGAGCAGTACTTC. This sequence encodes CASSLPSAGTYEQYF.

The sample holds a few counts of this clone. The chain carries TRBV5-1 and TRBJ1-1; unclear D gene. The V gene's germline CDR1 is SGHRS and CDR2 YFSETQ. V lost 1 base and J lost 1, with 5 bases in between. The CDR3 runs to 13 residues. CDR3 sequence reads: CASSLWQNTEAFF. CDR3 DNA sequence: TGCGCCAGCAGCTTGTGGCAGAACACTGAAGCTTTCTTT.

This clone was seen only a few times. The J gene is TRBJ2-5, the V gene TRBV9; weak D call: TRBD1 (6 bases). The CDR3 runs 15 residues. Germline CDR1 is SGDLS and CDR2 is YYNGEE. Trimming stripped 0 bases from V and 5 bases from J, with 14 bases between. CDR3 amino acids: CASSVARGGSETQYF. The CDR3 DNA follows: TGTGCCAGCAGCGTAGCTCGTGGGGGCTCGGAGACCCAGTACTTC.

This clone was seen a few times. V usage is TRBV28 and J usage is TRBJ2-1, with D maybe TRBD1 (6 bases). The germline V gene encodes CDR1 MDHEN and CDR2 SYDVKM. V shed 7 bases and J shed 6 bases, with 13 bases lying between them. The length of the CDR3 is 13 residues. The CDR3 protein is CASTGTNSNEQFF. CDR3 coding DNA: TGTGCCAGCACCGGGACAAACTCCAATGAGCAGTTCTTC.

This clone has more than one count but fewer than ten. The chain recombines TRBV5-6 with TRBJ1-3; 7 bases map to TRBD1. Trimming removed 4 bases from V and 0 bases from J; junction bases left unmatched: 1. This CDR3 has 14 residues. Per germline, CDR1 SGHDT and CDR2 YYEEEE. The CDR3 is CASSRDSSGNTIYF. Written as DNA, the CDR3 is TGTGCCAGCAGCAGGGACAGCTCTGGAAACACCATATATTTT.

This clone has just a few counts. The chain has TRBV14 and TRBJ2-1, with D maybe TRBD2 (6 bases). The CDR3 totals 13 residues. Trimming removed 0 bases from V and 12 bases from J, with 12 bases in between. CDR1 is SGHDN and CDR2 is FVKESK in the germline V gene. The chain's CDR3 is CASSQDRDSWQFF. The CDR3 nucleotides are TGTGCCAGCAGCCAAGACCGGGACTCGTGGCAGTTCTTC.

This clone was counted between two and nine times. This chain connects TRBV5-1 to TRBJ2-2; TRBD2 aligns across 14 bases. V dropped 4 bases and J dropped 6; count of bases not matched to a gene: 20. Per germline, CDR1 SGHRS and CDR2 YFSETQ. The CDR3 sequence is 21 residues long. CDR3 region: CASSLTYLGLAGVGPAGELFF. CDR3 coding DNA: TGCGCCAGCAGCCTAACTTATCTGGGACTAGCGGGAGTCGGACCCGCCGGGGAGCTGTTTTTT.